These T cell receptor beta chains were read from a single sample in a study of cytomegalovirus exposure and HLA in healthy donors. Some clones are missing from TCRdb's copy, which holds only in-frame ones; the method was immunoSEQ multiplex PCR. The table includes approximately 170,000 clones, 65% to 85% detected once. The sequencing input was PBMCs. The receptors originated from a woman aged 18 to 35 in good health and CMV-seronegative. The conserved cysteine and the conserved F or W are not part of the CDR3 here.

TRBV7-9,TRBJ2-2,ASSPGQSVAGELF
TRBV5-4,TRBJ2-1,ASSLYRAADPYYNEQF
TRBV19,TRBJ2-7,ASSLFGTGGEQY
TRBV2,TRBJ1-2,ASTVQGSNYGYT
TRBV7-8,TRBJ2-1,ASSSLSGRSYNEQF
TRBV6-4,TRBJ2-3,ASSAHPGGGSDTQY
TRBV9,TRBJ1-4,ASSVRGGANEKLF
TRBV5-1,TRBJ2-3,ASSLGAGDTQY
TRBV7-2,TRBJ1-2,ASSRQVVYT
TRBV6-1,TRBJ1-1,ASSVDRGLGTEAF
TRBV9,TRBJ1-1,ASSPHSEAF
TRBV5-6,TRBJ1-2,ASSLESGGTSSGYT
TRBV5-5,TRBJ2-7,ASSLDRGGYGYEQY
TRBV7-9,TRBJ1-2,ASSPTGGGGYT
TRBV2,TRBJ1-2,ASSAEPGQGARDGYT
TRBV6-5,TRBJ2-5,ASKRGTQETQY
TRBV27,TRBJ1-5,ASSSSGSNQPQH
TRBV27,TRBJ2-7,ASSLGTGGSEEQY
TRBV2,TRBJ1-2,ASGHRGGYT
TRBV28,TRBJ1-1,ASSPLSGGDTEAF
TRBV18,TRBJ2-3,ASSQQGASTDTQY
TRBV9,TRBJ2-2,ASSYSNTGELF
TRBV5-1,TRBJ1-4,ASSLASQINEKLF
TRBV19,TRBJ2-7,ASSTRAAGPSYEQY